This is a list of T cell receptor beta chains from one sample in a study of cytomegalovirus exposure and HLA in healthy donors. Clones were read by immunoSEQ multiplex PCR, and TCRdb kept only the in-frame ones, dropping some. Of 200,000 or so clones in the sample, approximately 78% were seen once. The sequenced sample was PBMCs. The receptors were sampled from a woman aged 50 to 60 in good health and CMV-seropositive. Each CDR3 is given with its conserved first and last residue. A D gene is named only where the DNA matches it firmly. For some rows the clone size is stated as once, few or many, or as a class when expanded; others skip it.

cdr3_aa cdr3_nt j_call v_call d_call clone_size
CASSRPEVEQPQHF TGTGCCAGCAGCAGACCCGAGGTTGAGCAGCCCCAGCATTTT TRBJ1-5 TRBV28 NA few
CASSPRGAGAGSYNEQFF TGCGCCAGCAGCCCAAGAGGGGCGGGAGCGGGCTCCTACAATGAGCAGTTCTTC TRBJ2-1 TRBV5-1 TRBD2 NA
CASRPSGQGRQTQYF TGCGCCAGCAGACCGTCGGGACAGGGGCGACAGACCCAGTACTTC TRBJ2-5 TRBV5-1 TRBD1 NA
CASSLRTSGTTDTQYF TGTGCCAGCAGCTTGAGGACTAGCGGGACCACAGATACGCAGTATTTT TRBJ2-3 TRBV5-4 TRBD2 once
CATSRDSGSPYEQYF TGTGCCACCAGCAGAGATTCAGGCAGCCCCTACGAGCAGTACTTC TRBJ2-7 TRBV15 NA NA
CASSERLAAGEQFF TGCGCCAGCAGTGAACGACTAGCCGCCGGTGAGCAGTTCTTC TRBJ2-1 TRBV10-1 TRBD2 NA
CASSSDGGSGNTIYF TGTGCCAGCAGTTCAGACGGGGGCTCTGGAAACACCATATATTTT TRBJ1-3 TRBV27 NA NA
CASSPQNTGELFF TGCGCCAGCAGCCCACAGAACACCGGGGAGCTGTTTTTT TRBJ2-2 TRBV5-1 NA NA
CAISEPSGQGRDEQFF TGTGCCATCAGTGAGCCCTCTGGACAGGGGAGGGATGAGCAGTTCTTC TRBJ2-1 TRBV10-3 TRBD1 few
CASKPYGGQGVLGYTF TGTGCCAGCAAACCTTATGGGGGACAGGGGGTGTTGGGCTACACCTTC TRBJ1-2 TRBV6-6 TRBD1 NA
CASSLSGLANTGELFF TGTGCCAGCTCACTATCAGGGTTGGCGAACACCGGGGAGCTGTTTTTT TRBJ2-2 TRBV18 NA NA
CASSYLSNEKLFF TGTGCCAGCAGTTACTTATCGAATGAAAAACTGTTTTTT TRBJ1-4 TRBV6-5 NA NA
CASSQGMQGAFYNSPLHF TGCGCCAGCAGCCAGGGAATGCAGGGGGCGTTCTATAATTCACCCCTCCACTTT TRBJ1-6 TRBV4-1 TRBD1 NA
CAIREGTTNEKLFF TGTGCCATCAGGGAGGGGACAACCAATGAAAAACTGTTTTTT TRBJ1-4 TRBV10-3 NA NA
CASRRAGSYEQYF TGTGCCAGCAGAAGAGCGGGCTCCTACGAGCAGTACTTC TRBJ2-7 TRBV28 NA few
CASSMDRVGQPQHF TGTGCCAGTAGTATGGACAGGGTCGGTCAGCCCCAGCATTTT TRBJ1-5 TRBV19 TRBD1 NA
CAISATKTGALSYEQYF TGTGCCATCAGTGCGACCAAAACAGGGGCCCTGTCCTACGAGCAGTACTTC TRBJ2-7 TRBV10-3 TRBD1 NA
CASTTGQGMWFF TGCGCCAGCACAACGGGACAGGGGATGTGGTTCTTC TRBJ2-1 TRBV10-2 TRBD1 NA
CASSKGRRRLAESGANVLTF TGTGCCAGCAGCAAAGGTAGGAGAAGACTAGCGGAATCTGGGGCCAACGTCCTGACTTTC TRBJ2-6 TRBV21-1 NA NA
CASSLGQGAVSPLHF TGTGCCAGCAGCTTAGGCCAGGGGGCGGTTTCACCCCTCCACTTT TRBJ1-6 TRBV7-9 TRBD1 once
CASSVSGEGTEAFF TGCGCCAGCAGTGTCTCAGGGGAGGGCACTGAAGCTTTCTTT TRBJ1-1 TRBV10-2 NA once
CASSLGTAKNSQYF TGCGCCAGCAGCTTAGGGACAGCCAAAAACAGTCAGTACTTC TRBJ2-4 TRBV5-1 TRBD1 NA
CSAGSLNEQYF TGCAGTGCTGGTAGTCTGAACGAGCAGTACTTC TRBJ2-7 TRBV20-1 NA NA
CASGDGQGAYEQYF TGTGCCAGCGGTGATGGACAGGGGGCCTACGAGCAGTACTTC TRBJ2-7 TRBV6-5 TRBD1 once
CASSPIGRSNQPQHF TGTGCCAGCAGCCCGATTGGGAGAAGCAATCAGCCCCAGCATTTT TRBJ1-5 TRBV7-2 NA NA
CASSDMGTTSYEQYF TGTGCCAGCAGTGACATGGGGACTACCTCCTACGAGCAGTACTTC TRBJ2-7 TRBV2 TRBD2 NA
CASSIPRGRTGEQYF TGTGCCAGCAGTATCCCGCGGGGCCGAACGGGGGAGCAGTACTTC TRBJ2-5 TRBV28 NA NA
CATSPAGEGYSPWPQHF TGTGCCACCAGCCCCGCCGGGGAGGGGTACAGCCCGTGGCCCCAGCATTTT TRBJ1-5 TRBV15 NA NA
CASSLSQRGGYEQYF TGTGCCAGCAGTTTAAGCCAGCGGGGGGGGTACGAGCAGTACTTC TRBJ2-7 TRBV28 TRBD2 NA
CASSLDRSYEQYF TGTGCCAGCAGCTTAGATCGGAGCTACGAGCAGTACTTC TRBJ2-7 TRBV7-2 NA NA
CASSLTGKDTGELFF TGCGCCAGCAGCCTCACAGGGAAGGACACCGGGGAGCTGTTTTTT TRBJ2-2 TRBV5-1 NA NA
CASSPGQDYGYTF TGTGCCAGCAGCCCGGGACAGGACTATGGCTACACCTTC TRBJ1-2 TRBV28 TRBD1 few
CASSLALGTGGDGANVLTF TGTGCCAGCAGCTTAGCGCTAGGGACAGGGGGCGACGGGGCCAACGTCCTGACTTTC TRBJ2-6 TRBV7-8 TRBD1 NA
CSSSSGLAGGVSYNEQFF TGTTCCAGCAGCTCTGGACTAGCGGGGGGCGTATCCTACAATGAGCAGTTCTTC TRBJ2-1 TRBV7-9 TRBD2 NA
CASSFVGLAGGNTDTQYF TGTGCCAGCAGTTTCGTGGGACTAGCGGGGGGAAACACAGATACGCAGTATTTT TRBJ2-3 TRBV27 TRBD2 NA
CASSPDRGWETQYF TGTGCCAGCAGCCCGGACAGGGGTTGGGAGACCCAGTACTTC TRBJ2-5 TRBV7-2 TRBD1 NA